This TCR beta chain was retrieved from a study of shared T cell receptors in the human thymus. TCRdb's table, derived via immunoSEQ multiplex PCR, lists solely in-frame clones and lacks some. The sample gives roughly 560,000 clones, 75% to 80% of which show up once; around 0.013% is in the top ten. The V segment lost 2 bases and the J segment 5 bases; nucleotides outside the gene matches: 0. CDR1 is MGHDK, CDR2 SYGVNS, per germline. The CDR3 totals 13 residues. In addition, the sample was reused for a study of human thymus T cells. That source reports: Corrective heart surgery yielded resections, and these provided the thymus tissue. Thymic repertoires of unrelated individuals were reported in related research to overlap highly.

The TCR sequence derives from a boy younger than two with a congenital heart defect. Sequenced: thymocytes. The gene calls are TRBV25-1 and TRBJ2-1, with 7 bases lining up with TRBD2. The CDR3 bases are TGTGCCAGCAGTGAACTAGCGGACAATGAGCAGTTCTTC. It is translated as CASSELADNEQFF. The full variable domain, rest sourced from reference TRBV25-1 and TRBJ2-1, is EADIYQTPRYLVIGTGKKITLECSQTMGHDKMYWYQQDPGMELHLIHYSYGVNSTEKGDLSSESTVSRIRTEHFPLTLESARPSHTSQYLCASSELADNEQFFGPGTRLTVL.